This T cell receptor (beta chain) was captured in a study of beta chain features in type 1 diabetes. General study results and limits: The naive, central memory and Treg TCRB repertoires of patients appeared to be more similar to one another than those of healthy donors.

It was via CD45RO/CCR7/CD25/CD127/CD95/CD27 that CD4+ naive, central memory, regulatory and stem cell-like memory cells were sorted. There are a few counts of this clone. What it binds is not known. The investigators reverse transcribed all of the isolated RNA, so they sequenced expressed TCRB transcripts. The data were produced by immunoSEQ multiplex PCR, yet TCRdb's version contains in-frame clones alone and is incomplete. Of 130,000 to 150,000 clones in the sample, about 10% were seen once. The V segment lost 4 bases and the J segment 1 base; nucleotides outside the gene matches: 12. This CDR3 has 17 amino acids. Germline CDR1 reads SGHRS; CDR2 reads YFSETQ.

The chain joins TRBV5-1 to TRBJ2-5, with TRBD1 matching over 8 bases. The specimen sequenced was naive CD4+ T cells from blood. The receptor's source is a man younger than 35 in good health. CDR3 sequence: CASSPDRGGPPQETQYF. CDR3 bases: TGCGCCAGCAGCCCCGACAGGGGCGGGCCCCCCCAAGAGACCCAGTACTTC.